This section outlines one T cell receptor beta chain sequence together with its context. The table came from immunoSEQ multiplex PCR; TCRdb's copy has only in-frame clones and leaves some out. Of approximately 500,000 clones listed, 88% are singletons. Germline trimming cut 0 bases from V and 3 bases from J; bases unmatched to any gene: 5. Germline CDR1 and CDR2: SGHRS and YFSETQ. The CDR3 is 16 amino acids. The sample belongs to a study of blood T cell repertoires in COVID-19. On the study more broadly: T cells, B-cell-depleted T cells, or PBMCs provided the cDNA or gDNA that served as material.

This chain connects TRBV5-1 to TRBJ1-1; 10 bases are a match to TRBD1. The sample taken for sequencing was PBMCs or T cells enriched from blood (not recorded which). The TCR was taken from a woman in her 40s who had recovered from COVID-19. CDR3 DNA sequence: TGCGCCAGCAGCTTGGAGACAGGGGGCAAGCACACTGAAGCTTTCTTT. Its protein product is CASSLETGGKHTEAFF. The entire variable domain, with the rest obtained from reference TRBV5-1 and TRBJ1-1, is as follows: KAGVTQTPRYLIKTRGQQVTLSCSPISGHRSVSWYQQTPGQGLQFLFEYFSETQRNKGNFPGRFSGRQFSNSRSEMNVSTLELGDSALYLCASSLETGGKHTEAFFGQGTRLTVV.